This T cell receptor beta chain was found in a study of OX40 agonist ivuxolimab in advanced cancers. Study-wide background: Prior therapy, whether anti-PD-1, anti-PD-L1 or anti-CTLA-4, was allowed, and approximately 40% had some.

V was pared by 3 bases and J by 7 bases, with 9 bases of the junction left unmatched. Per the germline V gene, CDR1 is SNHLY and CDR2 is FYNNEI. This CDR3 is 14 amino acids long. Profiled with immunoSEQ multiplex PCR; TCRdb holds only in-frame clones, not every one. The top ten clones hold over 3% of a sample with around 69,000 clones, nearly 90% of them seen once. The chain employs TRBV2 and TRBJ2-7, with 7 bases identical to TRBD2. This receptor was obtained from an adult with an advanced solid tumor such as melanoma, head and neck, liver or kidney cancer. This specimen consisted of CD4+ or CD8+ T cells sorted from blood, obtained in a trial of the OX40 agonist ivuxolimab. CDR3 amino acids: CASSEVGGEGEQYF. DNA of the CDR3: TGTGCCAGCAGTGAGGTGGGAGGGGAAGGGGAGCAGTACTTC.